These 32 T cell receptor beta chains were sequenced from one sample in a study of Tregs in tolerant kidney transplant recipients. Produced via immunoSEQ multiplex PCR; TCRdb's table is partial and in-frame only. The table records about 83,000 clones, around 98% of them present only once. Here the sequenced sample was CD4+ T cells from blood, taken before the transplant. The receptors stem from a human donor who received a combined kidney and bone marrow transplant.

CDR3 region: CSVFTGLPSGNTIYF. In nucleotides, the CDR3 is TGCAGCGTTTTTACAGGGCTGCCCTCTGGAAACACCATATATTTT. V gene TRBV29-1 combines with J gene TRBJ1-3; D might be TRBD1 (6 bases). The CDR3 runs 15 residues. The V gene's germline CDR1 is SQVTM and CDR2 ANQGSEA. The ends were cut back, 5 bases at V and 0 bases at J, with 14 bases in the middle. Filled out from reference TRBV29-1 and TRBJ1-3, the complete variable domain reads SAVISQKPSRDICQRGTSLTIQCQVDSQVTMMFWYRQQPGQSLTLIATANQGSEATYESGFVIDKFPISRPNLTFSTLTVSNMSPEDSSIYLCSVFTGLPSGNTIYFGEGSWLTVV.

The chain recombines TRBV5-6 with TRBJ1-2; D remains ambiguous. CDR3 length: 14 amino acids. With 2 bases removed from V and 4 bases from J, the gap between germline ends came to 12 bases. Germline CDR1 SGHDT, CDR2 YYEEEE. The CDR3: CASSLGLRSYGYTF. The CDR3 coding sequence is TGTGCCAGCAGCTTAGGACTCCGGAGCTATGGCTACACCTTC. The full variable domain, with the rest looked up from reference TRBV5-6 and TRBJ1-2, is DAGVTQSPTHLIKTRGQQVTLRCSPKSGHDTVSWYQQALGQGPQFIFQYYEEEERQRGNFPDRFSGHQFPNYSSELNVNALLLGDSALYLCASSLGLRSYGYTFGSGTRLTVV.

The J gene is TRBJ2-5, the V gene TRBV6-5; 12 bases map to TRBD2. V shed 4 bases and J 1 base; nucleotides not matched to a gene: 4. Germline CDR1 is MNHEY and CDR2 is SVGAGI. The CDR3 is 16 residues long. This CDR3 is CASSSGLAGSQETQYF. CDR3 coding DNA: TGTGCCAGCAGTTCCGGACTAGCGGGATCCCAAGAGACCCAGTACTTC.

The genes are TRBV10-3 and TRBJ2-7, with 8 bases that match TRBD1. Germline V lookup: CDR1 ENHRY, CDR2 SYGVKD. CDR3 length equals 13 residues. Trimming cost V 6 bases and J 6 bases; bases outside gene matches: 7. Written as DNA, the CDR3 is TGTGCCATCAGACCCAGGGGGCATGGCGAGCAGTACTTC. Encoded protein: CAIRPRGHGEQYF.

This rearrangement joins TRBV7-2 to TRBJ2-1; TRBD2 might be the D (6 bases). Trimming removed 0 bases from V and 6 bases from J, with 9 bases in between. CDR1 SGHTA and CDR2 FQGNSA come from the germline V gene. This CDR3 contains 14 residues. CDR3 residues: CASSLARGINEQFF. DNA for the CDR3: TGTGCCAGCAGCTTAGCTCGGGGGATCAATGAGCAGTTCTTC.

The chain combines TRBV6-5 with TRBJ2-1; weak D call: TRBD1 (6 bases). The CDR3 runs 15 residues. In germline, CDR1 is MNHEY, CDR2 SVGAGI. V was cut by 2 bases and J by 4 bases, with 12 bases left in between. The CDR3 spells CASSYDRDTYNEQFF. The CDR3, as DNA: TGTGCCAGCAGTTACGACCGGGACACGTACAATGAGCAGTTCTTC.

The genes are TRBV19 and TRBJ2-3; possibly TRBD2 for D (5 bases). The CDR3 sequence is 14 residues long. Germline-derived CDR1 and CDR2 are LNHDA and SQIVND (reference sequence). The ends were cut back, 4 bases at V and 0 bases at J, with 8 bases in the middle. Written as DNA, the CDR3 is TGTGCCAGTAGTAGGGAGCTTAGCACAGATACGCAGTATTTT. Protein sequence: CASSRELSTDTQYF.

The rearrangement links TRBV7-3 to TRBJ2-1; 7 bases align to TRBD1. CDR1 SGHTA and CDR2 FQGTGA come from the germline V gene. Germline trimming cut 3 bases from V and 9 bases from J; bases unmatched to any gene: 2. The CDR3 has 12 amino acids. Written as DNA, the CDR3 is TGTGCCAGCAGCTTGCGGACAGGTGAGCAGTTCTTC. Translated: CASSLRTGEQFF.

The chain uses TRBV19 and TRBJ2-7; TRBD2 matches 7 bases. With V trimmed by 5 bases and J by 3 bases, 10 bases remained unmatched. This CDR3 is built from 15 residues. Germline-derived CDR1 and CDR2 are LNHDA and SQIVND (reference sequence). CDR3 in amino acids: CASSPVGGSIYEQYF. In DNA form, the CDR3 reads TGTGCCAGTAGTCCTGTAGGCGGGAGCATCTACGAGCAGTACTTC.

This chain joins TRBV18 and TRBJ2-5; 11 positions agree with TRBD2. The CDR3 runs to 19 residues. V shed 1 base and J 4 bases; nucleotides not matched to a gene: 14. Germline CDR1 KGHSH, CDR2 LQKENI. The DNA for the CDR3 is TGTGCCAGCTCACCACTCGCTAGGCTAGCGGGAGGAGTGGGAGAGACCCAGTACTTC. Protein product: CASSPLARLAGGVGETQYF.

J is TRBJ2-2 and V is TRBV12-5; TRBD2 might be the D (7 bases). Trimming took off 5 bases at V and 7 bases at J, with 20 bases between the two ends. This CDR3 is built from 16 residues. Looked up from germline, CDR1 is LGHNT and CDR2 is FRNRAP. CDR3 region: CASGPGGGGYGGELFF. In nucleotides, the CDR3 is TGTGCTAGTGGTCCCGGAGGGGGGGGCTATGGCGGGGAGCTGTTTTTT.

The rearrangement joins TRBV15 to TRBJ2-7; D is unclear. The CDR3 totals 14 residues. V was shortened by 0 bases and J by 2 bases, with 8 bases between the two germline ends. CDR1 is LNHNV, CDR2 YYDKDF, per germline (reference sequence). The CDR3 region has the DNA TGTGCCACCAGCAGAGAACCCAGTGCCTACGAGCAGTACTTC. Amino acids: CATSREPSAYEQYF.

This clone was counted once. This chain joins TRBV28 and TRBJ1-5; 8 positions agree with TRBD1. Germline assignment: CDR1 MDHEN and CDR2 SYDVKM. V was clipped by 4 bases and J by 7 bases; unmatched bases: 12. The CDR3 sequence is 16 residues long. The CDR3 coding sequence is TGTGCCAGCAGTTCACCGTCCGGGACAGGCTTCCAGCCCCAGCATTTT. Amino acids: CASSSPSGTGFQPQHF.

This clone was seen just once. The chain carries TRBV11-2 and TRBJ2-3; weak D call: TRBD1 (6 bases). The germline V and J ends were trimmed by 2 bases and 3 bases, with 18 bases remaining between them. Germline-derived CDR1 and CDR2 are SGHAT and FQNNGV. The CDR3 is 17 residues long. The CDR3 spells CASSLRGLGASTDTQYF. CDR3 coding DNA: TGTGCCAGCAGCTTAAGGGGTCTGGGGGCTAGTACAGATACGCAGTATTTT. Based on the CDR3 plus reference TRBV11-2 and TRBJ2-3, the full variable domain is EAGVAQSPRYKIIEKRQSVAFWCNPISGHATLYWYQQILGQGPKLLIQFQNNGVVDDSQLPKDRFSAERLKGVDSTLKIQPAKLEDSAVYLCASSLRGLGASTDTQYFGPGTRLTVL.

This chain links TRBV7-2 with TRBJ1-1; 7 bases are shared with TRBD1. After removal of 5 bases from V and 2 bases from J, the junction contained 5 bases not matched to a gene. This CDR3 contains 14 residues. The germline gives CDR1 SGHTA, CDR2 FQGNSA. CDR3 residues: CASSLQGLNTEAFF. The CDR3 DNA is TGTGCCAGCAGCCTACAGGGGCTAAACACTGAAGCTTTCTTT.

The chain uses TRBV27 and TRBJ1-5; a weak D match, TRBD1 (5 bases). The ends were cut back, 4 bases at V and 0 bases at J, with 10 bases in the middle. The CDR3 is made up of 15 amino acids. Germline lookup yields CDR1 MNHEY and CDR2 SMNVEV (reference sequence). Written as DNA, the CDR3 is TGTGCCAGCAGTTGGGGGGGTTATAGCAATCAGCCCCAGCATTTT. As protein: CASSWGGYSNQPQHF.

This chain connects TRBV19 to TRBJ2-1; TRBD1 agrees at 9 bases. Germline-derived CDR1 and CDR2 are LNHDA and SQIVND (reference sequence). After removal of 7 bases from V and 7 bases from J, the junction contained 8 bases not matched to a gene. This CDR3 contains 14 residues. CDR3 DNA sequence: TGTGCCAGTACGGACAGGGGTGTTACTAATGAGCAGTTCTTC. Its translation is CASTDRGVTNEQFF. The full variable domain, completed using reference TRBV19 and TRBJ2-1, is DGGITQSPKYLFRKEGQNVTLSCEQNLNHDAMYWYRQDPGQGLRLIYYSQIVNDFQKGDIAEGYSVSREKKESFPLTVTSAQKNPTAFYLCASTDRGVTNEQFFGPGTRLTVL.

The chain is built from TRBV27 and TRBJ2-1; tentatively, D is TRBD1 (6 bases). The V and J ends lost 6 bases and 0 bases respectively, with 9 bases between them. The CDR3 is 14 amino acids. Per the germline V gene, CDR1 is MNHEY and CDR2 is SMNVEV (reference sequence). As DNA, the CDR3 is TGTGCCAGCAGGACAGGCAACTCCTACAATGAGCAGTTCTTC. This encodes CASRTGNSYNEQFF.

The chain carries TRBV7-2 and TRBJ2-7; D gene uncertain. The V and J ends lost 5 bases and 4 bases respectively, with 6 bases between them. This CDR3 has 11 amino acids. Per the germline V gene, CDR1 is SGHTA and CDR2 is FQGNSA. The CDR3, as DNA: TGTGCCAGCAGCCTTCAGTACGAGCAGTACTTC. This gives the protein CASSLQYEQYF. Supplemented by reference TRBV7-2 and TRBJ2-7, the full variable domain reads GAGVSQSPSNKVTEKGKDVELRCDPISGHTALYWYRQSLGQGLEFLIYFQGNSAPDKSGLPSDRFSAERTGGSVSTLTIQRTQQEDSAVYLCASSLQYEQYFGPGTRLTVT.

The gene calls are TRBV25-1 and TRBJ2-1; D possibly corresponds to TRBD2 (5 bases). CDR1 and CDR2 (germline): MGHDK, SYGVNS. The CDR3 is 13 residues long. Trimming shortened V by 4 bases and J by 3 bases, and 7 bases separated the two germline ends. CDR3 loop: CASSGTHYNEQFF. CDR3 nucleotides: TGTGCCAGCAGTGGGACTCACTACAATGAGCAGTTCTTC.

The J gene is TRBJ1-5, the V gene TRBV6-1; unclear D gene. Germline V gene data show CDR1 as MNHNS and CDR2 as SASEGT. The CDR3 consists of 14 residues. Trimming took 2 bases from V and 1 from J, leaving 6 bases between them. CDR3 protein: CASSEHWSNQPQHF. CDR3 nucleotide sequence: TGTGCCAGCAGTGAACACTGGAGCAATCAGCCCCAGCATTTT.

The chain uses TRBV7-9 and TRBJ1-4; perhaps TRBD1 as D (5 bases). This CDR3 comprises 13 residues. V was clipped by 2 bases and J by 7 bases, with 8 bases between them. The V gene's germline CDR1 is SEHNR and CDR2 FQNEAQ (reference sequence). CDR3 nucleotide sequence: TGTGCCAGCAGCTTATGGCAGGGTGAAAAACTGTTTTTT. It translates to CASSLWQGEKLFF.

This clone occurred once. V and J are TRBV7-2 and TRBJ1-5, with a weak D call TRBD1 (6 bases). The V end lost 5 bases, the J end lost 1 base, and 6 bases lay between the germline ends. The CDR3 length is 13 residues. Germline CDR1 SGHTA, CDR2 FQGNSA. This CDR3 reads CASSTGSNQPQHF. CDR3 coding DNA: TGTGCCAGCAGCACAGGGAGCAATCAGCCCCAGCATTTT.

The V and J genes are TRBV7-2 and TRBJ2-7, with TRBD2 matching 8 bases. Trimming at V came to 1 base and at J to 3 bases, leaving 8 bases not matched to a gene. Germline V lookup: CDR1 SGHTA, CDR2 FQGNSA. CDR3 length: 16 amino acids. As DNA, the CDR3 is TGTGCCAGCAGCTTAGTATCCGGGCTAGCGGGCTACGAGCAGTACTTC. Translating gives CASSLVSGLAGYEQYF.

The chain links TRBV19 to TRBJ1-5; a possible D gene is TRBD1 (5 bases). The V end lost 4 bases, the J end lost 5 bases, and 15 bases lay between the germline ends. CDR1 is LNHDA, CDR2 SQIVND, per germline (reference sequence). The CDR3 sequence is 15 residues long. CDR3 loop: CASSKIPSGDQPQHF. Written as DNA, the CDR3 is TGTGCCAGTAGTAAGATCCCCTCGGGGGATCAGCCCCAGCATTTT.

The chain uses TRBV30 and TRBJ2-3; 7 bases map to TRBD2. J gave up 5 bases and V 4 bases, and 3 bases lay outside the gene matches. The CDR3 extends over 12 amino acids. Looked up from germline, CDR1 is GTSNPN and CDR2 is SVGIG (reference sequence). CDR3 DNA sequence: TGTGCCTGGAACACGGGGGGAGATACGCAGTATTTT. Amino acid sequence: CAWNTGGDTQYF.

The rearrangement uses TRBV5-1 and TRBJ2-1, with a weak D call TRBD2 (5 bases). The germline gives CDR1 SGHRS, CDR2 YFSETQ. Trimming left V 4 bases short and J 7 bases short, with 15 bases between. The CDR3 spans 14 residues. The CDR3: CASSELVGENEQFF. The CDR3 DNA reads TGCGCCAGCAGCGAGTTAGTCGGGGAGAATGAGCAGTTCTTC.

The J gene is TRBJ1-2, the V gene TRBV28; D gene uncertain. CDR3 length equals 14 residues. The V and J ends lost 1 base and 1 base respectively, with 7 bases between them. CDR1 is MDHEN, CDR2 SYDVKM, per germline. This CDR3 is CASSLSPLNYGYTF. The CDR3 DNA reads as TGTGCCAGCAGTTTATCCCCCCTTAACTATGGCTACACCTTC.

The chain uses TRBV7-2 and TRBJ1-1, with 8 bases aligning to TRBD1. The V gene's germline CDR1 is SGHTA and CDR2 FQGNSA. The CDR3 has 14 amino acids. V shed 5 bases and J 6 bases; nucleotides not matched to a gene: 8. As DNA, the CDR3 is TGTGCCAGCAGCCTAGGGGACAGGCAGGCTGAAGCTTTCTTT. Protein product: CASSLGDRQAEAFF.

This clone was seen a single time. V usage is TRBV4-3 and J usage is TRBJ2-2; 7 nucleotides line up with TRBD2. The length of the CDR3 is 15 residues. Unmatched junction bases numbered 6, after V lost 4 bases and J lost 4 bases. CDR1 and CDR2 (germline): LGHNA, YSLEER. CDR3 in amino acids: CASSPGLRVTGELFF. The CDR3 nucleotides are TGCGCCAGCAGCCCGGGACTAAGGGTCACCGGGGAGCTGTTTTTT.

In its sample, this clone was seen once. The rearrangement uses TRBV5-1 and TRBJ2-2, with 14 positions matching TRBD2. The V gene end was trimmed by 4 bases and the J gene end by 5 bases; junction bases not matched to a gene: 4. Per the germline V gene, CDR1 is SGHRS and CDR2 is YFSETQ. The CDR3 consists of 16 residues. The CDR3 nucleotides are TGCGCCAGCAGCAACGGACTAGCGGGGGGAACCGGGGAGCTGTTTTTT. Translating gives CASSNGLAGGTGELFF.

The V and J genes are TRBV11-3 and TRBJ2-7; possibly TRBD2 for D (6 bases). The CDR3 sequence is 14 residues long. V dropped 5 bases and J dropped 2 bases, with 13 bases sitting between them. Germline V CDR1 and CDR2: SGHNT, YENEEA. DNA for the CDR3: TGTGCCAGCAGCCCCGGGACTCACACCTACGAGCAGTACTTC. Its protein is CASSPGTHTYEQYF. The whole variable domain, filled in from reference TRBV11-3 and TRBJ2-7, reads EAGVVQSPRYKIIEKKQPVAFWCNPISGHNTLYWYLQNLGQGPELLIRYENEEAVDDSQLPKDRFSAERLKGVDSTLKIQPAELGDSAVYLCASSPGTHTYEQYFGPGTRLTVT.